This record covers a single T cell receptor (beta chain). Its specificity is unknown. Researchers ran immunoSEQ v3.0 at survey level. A target of 40,000-50,000 T-cell genomes per sample was set for sequencing. Using immunoSEQ multiplex PCR, the repertoire was profiled, and TCRdb retains in-frame clones only, with some absent. The profile shows approximately 14,000 clones, roughly 80% of them singletons. Germline CDR1 reads MDHEN; CDR2 reads SYDVKM. CDR3 size: 15 residues. V lost 3 bases and J 5 bases, leaving 14 bases between the germline ends. These data originate in a study of long-term antiretroviral therapy in people with HIV. Across the study: Collection of the earliest samples took place about a decade ahead of the 2015 immediate-ART recommendation.

General study results and limits: Pre-ART clonal expansion yielded clones that dominated the repertoire at all time points. Repertoires with HIV possessed tighter CDR3 length spans than those of controls.

The source material was unsorted PBMCs, sampled just before starting antiretroviral therapy. The TCR originated in a man aged 40-50 years with HIV. The V call is TRBV28, the J call TRBJ1-5, with a tentative D call TRBD1 (5 bases). CDR3: CASSLTGDPDQPQHF. CDR3 coding DNA: TGTGCCAGCAGTTTGACGGGGGACCCCGATCAGCCCCAGCATTTT.